This T cell receptor (beta chain) was captured in a study of technical replicates of blood from a few donors. A word on this clone: One end of the junction varies from germline; a read error may be responsible. Within the sample, other DNA sequences also encode this same CDR3.

Clones were read by immunoSEQ multiplex PCR, and TCRdb kept only the in-frame ones, dropping some. The sample consists of about 94,000 clones, about 95% of them appearing once. The TCR comes from a human donor in good health. Sequencing was carried out using T cells isolated from PBMCs.

CDR3 nucleotides: TGCGCCAGCAGCCTAGAACAGGGGTTAAGCTATGGCTACACCTTT. It yields the protein CASSLEQGLSYGYTF. The rearrangement uses TRBV4-1 and TRBJ1-2, with 7 bases matching TRBD1. Germline CDR1 is MGHRA and CDR2 is YSYEKL. This CDR3 spans 15 amino acids.